This T cell receptor (beta chain) stems from a study of cytomegalovirus exposure and HLA in healthy donors. Study-wide points: Earlier analysis yielded a pattern in which most TCR beta V segments were productive about 90% or about 30% of the time. Researchers reportedly found TCR beta sequences accurately predicted most subjects' HLA-A and HLA-B alleles. TCR beta sequences numbering 15,000 to 20,000 were associated with HLA alleles at 0.05 false discovery rate in a later analysis.

The V gene end was trimmed by 0 bases and the J gene end by 2 bases; junction bases not matched to a gene: 2. This CDR3 comprises 15 residues. From germline, CDR1 is SGDLS and CDR2 YYNGEE. This clone occurred a few times. No antigen is known for it. The PCR contained 60 Vbeta and 13 Jbeta primers. Repertoires were generated with immunoSEQ multiplex PCR, while TCRdb's copy carries only in-frame clones and drops some. The table has roughly 150,000 clones, around 80% seen once. Sequenced: PBMCs. J is TRBJ1-1 and V is TRBV9, with 9 bases identical to TRBD1. This receptor was obtained from a female donor in good health and CMV-seronegative. CDR3 DNA sequence: TGTGCCAGCAGCGTAGGGGACAGGGTTAACACTGAAGCTTTCTTT. Its protein product is CASSVGDRVNTEAFF.